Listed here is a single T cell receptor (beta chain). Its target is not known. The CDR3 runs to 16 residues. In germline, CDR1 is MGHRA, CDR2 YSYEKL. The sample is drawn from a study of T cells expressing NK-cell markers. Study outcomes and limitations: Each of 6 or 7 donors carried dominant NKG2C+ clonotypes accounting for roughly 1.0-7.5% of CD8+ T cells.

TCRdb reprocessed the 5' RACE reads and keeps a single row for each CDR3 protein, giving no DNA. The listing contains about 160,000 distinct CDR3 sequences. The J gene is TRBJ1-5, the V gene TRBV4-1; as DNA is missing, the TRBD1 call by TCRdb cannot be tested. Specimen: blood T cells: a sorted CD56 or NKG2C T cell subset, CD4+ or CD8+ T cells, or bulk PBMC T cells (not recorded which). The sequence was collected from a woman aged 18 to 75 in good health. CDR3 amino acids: CASSQPGQGDNQPQHF.